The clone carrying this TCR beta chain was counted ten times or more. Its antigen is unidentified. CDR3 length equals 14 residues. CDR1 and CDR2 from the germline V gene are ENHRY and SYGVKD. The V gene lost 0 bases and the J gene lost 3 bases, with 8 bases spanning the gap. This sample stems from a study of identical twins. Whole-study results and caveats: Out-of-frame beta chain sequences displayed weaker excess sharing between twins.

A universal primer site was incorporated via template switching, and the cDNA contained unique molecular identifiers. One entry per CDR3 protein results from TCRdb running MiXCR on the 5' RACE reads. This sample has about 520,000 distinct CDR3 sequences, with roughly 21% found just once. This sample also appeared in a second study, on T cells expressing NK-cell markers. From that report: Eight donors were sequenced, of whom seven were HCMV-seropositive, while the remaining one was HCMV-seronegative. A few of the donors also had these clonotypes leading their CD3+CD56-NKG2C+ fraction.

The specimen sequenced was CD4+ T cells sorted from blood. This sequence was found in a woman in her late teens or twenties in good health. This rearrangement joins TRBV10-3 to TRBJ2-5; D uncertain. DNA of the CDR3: TGTGCCATCAGTGAGTCGATGGGAAAAGAGACCCAGTACTTC. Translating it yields CAISESMGKETQYF.